A single sample gave rise to the 21 T cell receptor beta chains below, sequenced in a study of technical replicates of blood from a few donors. Repertoires were generated with immunoSEQ multiplex PCR, while TCRdb's copy carries only in-frame clones and drops some. Altogether roughly 79,000 clones are present, about 94% being singletons, with the ten largest covering about 0.37%. The sequencing sample was made of T cells isolated from PBMCs. The receptors were sampled from a human donor in good health.

The chain couples TRBV5-4 to TRBJ2-7; no reliable D call. The CDR3 loop spans 11 amino acids. The V end lost 2 bases, the J end lost 4 bases, and 4 bases lay between the germline ends. Germline V gene lookup returns CDR1 SGHNT and CDR2 YYREEE (reference sequence). The CDR3 DNA sequence: TGTGCCAGCAGCTTTCAGTACGAGCAGTACTTC. Translated: CASSFQYEQYF.

The V gene is TRBV4-2, the J gene TRBJ1-2; 10 bases are a match to TRBD1. CDR1 and CDR2 from the germline V gene are LGHNA and YNFKEQ. V shed 0 bases and J 6 bases; nucleotides not matched to a gene: 4. The CDR3 totals 15 residues. CDR3 region: CASSQDWDRGDGYTF. As DNA, the CDR3 is TGTGCCAGCAGCCAAGATTGGGACAGGGGCGATGGCTACACCTTC.

The chain carries TRBV7-2 and TRBJ2-1; no clear D gene. V was shortened by 3 bases and J by 8 bases, with 14 bases between the two germline ends. Germline values: CDR1 SGHTA, CDR2 FQGNSA. This CDR3 is 14 amino acids long. The chain's CDR3 is CASSLARWSDEQFF. CDR3 sequence (DNA): TGTGCCAGCAGCTTGGCCCGCTGGTCCGATGAGCAGTTCTTC.

V usage is TRBV30 and J usage is TRBJ2-7; 8 bases match TRBD2. The CDR3 consists of 14 residues. V was clipped by 2 bases and J by 4 bases; unmatched bases: 7. The germline gives CDR1 GTSNPN, CDR2 SVGIG (reference sequence). This CDR3 reads CAWSSPGLGYEQYF. The CDR3, as DNA: TGTGCCTGGAGTTCCCCGGGACTAGGGTACGAGCAGTACTTC.

The chain recombines TRBV16 with TRBJ2-6; 12 nucleotides agree with TRBD2. This CDR3 comprises 20 residues. The V gene end was trimmed by 2 bases and the J gene end by 0 bases; junction bases not matched to a gene: 8. Germline-derived CDR1 and CDR2 are KGHSY and FQNENV. As DNA, the CDR3 is TGTGCCAGCAGCCAACGACTAGCGGGAGCCCCTAACTCTGGGGCCAACGTCCTGACTTTC. It translates to CASSQRLAGAPNSGANVLTF.

This clone was seen a single time. This rearrangement joins TRBV19 to TRBJ1-4; 7 bases map to TRBD1. CDR3 size: 14 residues. Losses at the gene ends were 9 bases for V and 8 bases for J; bases not matched to a gene: 12. Germline CDR1 reads LNHDA; CDR2 reads SQIVND (reference sequence). This CDR3 reads CASQFTGVGEKLFF. In DNA, the CDR3 is TGTGCCAGCCAATTTACAGGGGTTGGGGAAAAACTGTTTTTT.

This sequence joins TRBV28 and TRBJ1-5; D possibly corresponds to TRBD1 (6 bases). V was clipped by 4 bases and J by 7 bases, with 20 bases between them. The CDR3 contains 16 residues. The V gene's germline CDR1 is MDHEN and CDR2 SYDVKM. In DNA, the CDR3 is TGTGCCAGCAGTTCCCGACAGGAATCTCCAGGACAGCCCCAGCATTTT. Its protein is CASSSRQESPGQPQHF.

The J gene is TRBJ1-5, the V gene TRBV5-3; perhaps TRBD1 as D (5 bases). TRBV5-3 is an ORF for which the function is uncertain. The CDR3 consists of 16 residues. V dropped 2 bases and J dropped 3 bases, with 15 bases sitting between them. The CDR3 spells CARSFIWGLSNQPQHF. In DNA, the CDR3 is TGTGCCAGAAGCTTTATATGGGGCCTTTCCAATCAGCCCCAGCATTTT.

The V call is TRBV6-5, the J call TRBJ1-5; 11 nucleotides line up with TRBD1. CDR3 size: 15 residues. With 5 bases clipped from V and 7 bases from J, the junction kept 7 bases outside the gene matches. The germline V gene has CDR1 MNHEY and CDR2 SVGAGI. The CDR3 protein is CASSRDRGLGQPQHF. DNA for the CDR3: TGTGCCAGCAGTCGGGACAGGGGGTTGGGACAGCCCCAGCATTTT.

The chain recombines TRBV9 with TRBJ2-3; no reliable D call. Germline V gene data show CDR1 as SGDLS and CDR2 as YYNGEE. The CDR3 consists of 14 residues. Trimming removed 2 bases from V and 0 bases from J, with 7 bases in between. The CDR3 nucleotides read TGTGCCAGCAGCGTTGGCGGAAGCACAGATACGCAGTATTTT. Translation gives CASSVGGSTDTQYF.

This sequence joins TRBV11-2 and TRBJ2-3; D is unresolved. CDR1 is SGHAT and CDR2 is FQNNGV in the germline V gene. Trimming pared 5 bases from V and 2 bases from J, leaving 5 bases between. This CDR3 is 12 amino acids long. CDR3 residues: CASSPSTDTQYF. CDR3 DNA sequence: TGTGCCAGCAGCCCTTCCACAGATACGCAGTATTTT.

The V call is TRBV6-1, the J call TRBJ1-1; possibly TRBD1 for D (6 bases). Germline CDR1 reads MNHNS; CDR2 reads SASEGT. The CDR3 is 17 residues long. Trimming took 2 bases from V and 0 from J, leaving 16 bases between them. CDR3 protein: CASSERTSTGMNTEAFF. Written as DNA, the CDR3 is TGTGCCAGCAGTGAACGTACCTCGACAGGTATGAACACTGAAGCTTTCTTT.

This clone occurred once. The chain combines TRBV6-5 with TRBJ2-7, with D perhaps matching TRBD2 (6 bases). The CDR3 is made up of 13 amino acids. Deletions cut 6 bases from V and 3 bases from J, with 12 bases between. The germline CDR1 and CDR2 sequences are MNHEY and SVGAGI. CDR3 region: CASSRTTFYEQYF. CDR3 nucleotides: TGTGCCAGCAGCCGGACTACTTTCTACGAGCAGTACTTC.

The chain has TRBV4-2 and TRBJ2-6, with D perhaps matching TRBD2 (6 bases). Germline assignment: CDR1 LGHNA and CDR2 YNFKEQ. V lost 1 base to trimming and J lost 4 bases, with 14 bases between them. This CDR3 spans 17 amino acids. The CDR3 protein is CASSQGGGVDGANVLTF. The CDR3 DNA reads TGTGCCAGCAGCCAAGGAGGAGGGGTAGACGGGGCCAACGTCCTGACTTTC.

The chain combines TRBV5-6 with TRBJ1-5, with D perhaps TRBD1 (5 bases). The germline V gene has CDR1 SGHDT and CDR2 YYEEEE. This CDR3 contains 14 residues. Trimming removed 0 bases at V and 6 bases at J, with 10 bases between. CDR3 amino acids: CASSLAGFRQPQHF. DNA of the CDR3: TGTGCCAGCAGCTTGGCAGGGTTTCGTCAGCCCCAGCATTTT.

The V and J genes are TRBV6-5 and TRBJ1-2; 9 nucleotides line up with TRBD1. The germline CDR1 and CDR2 sequences are MNHEY and SVGAGI. J was trimmed by 4 bases and V by 2 bases; bases with no gene match: 8. The CDR3 is 16 amino acids. The CDR3 loop reads CASSYIHRGRSYGYTF. CDR3 bases: TGTGCCAGCAGTTACATCCACAGGGGGCGAAGCTATGGCTACACCTTC.

The chain couples TRBV7-9 to TRBJ1-2; TRBD1 might be the D (6 bases). The CDR3 contains 13 residues. V shed 4 bases and J shed 6 bases, with 12 bases lying between them. CDR1 is SEHNR, CDR2 FQNEAQ, per germline (reference sequence). The CDR3, as DNA: TGTGCCAGCAGCTCAGGGGTAGCAGATGGCTACACCTTC. Its translation: CASSSGVADGYTF.

The rearrangement links TRBV7-3 to TRBJ1-1; D unclear. There are 13 residues in the CDR3. Trimming took off 2 bases at V and 0 bases at J, with 4 bases between the two ends. Germline V gives CDR1 SGHTA, CDR2 FQGTGA. The CDR3 sequence: CASSLEVNTEAFF. The CDR3, as DNA: TGTGCCAGCAGCTTAGAGGTGAACACTGAAGCTTTCTTT.

This chain uses TRBV19 with TRBJ1-2, with D perhaps TRBD1 (6 bases). The V gene lost 6 bases and the J gene lost 8 bases, with 16 bases spanning the gap. This CDR3 is built from 13 residues. Germline V gene data show CDR1 as LNHDA and CDR2 as SQIVND (reference sequence). CDR3 bases: TGTGCCAGTAGCCCTAGGGGGGGAAACGGCTACACCTTC. Translated, it gives CASSPRGGNGYTF. Complete variable domain (other parts from reference TRBV19 and TRBJ1-2): DGGITQSPKYLFRKEGQNVTLSCEQNLNHDAMYWYRQDPGQGLRLIYYSQIVNDFQKGDIAEGYSVSREKKESFPLTVTSAQKNPTAFYLCASSPRGGNGYTFGSGTRLTVV.

The chain uses TRBV4-1 and TRBJ2-1, with 8 bases that match TRBD2. CDR1 and CDR2 (germline): MGHRA, YSYEKL. With V trimmed by 1 base and J by 8 bases, 7 bases remained unmatched. The CDR3 totals 15 residues. The CDR3 nucleotides read TGCGCCAGCAGCCAAGTAGCGGGACTGGGGGATGAGCAGTTCTTC. Residues: CASSQVAGLGDEQFF.

V gene TRBV10-1 combines with J gene TRBJ2-7, with 7 bases fitting TRBD2. V trimming: 11 bases; J trimming: 1 base; junction bases outside the gene matches: 11. CDR3 size: 14 residues. The germline V gene has CDR1 WNHNN and CDR2 SYGVQD (reference sequence). CDR3: CAGSSTSASYEQYF. In nucleotides, the CDR3 is TGCGCCGGTTCTTCCACTAGCGCTTCCTACGAGCAGTACTTC.